These 8 T cell receptor beta chains originate from one sample sequenced in a study of blood T cells in healthy people across ages. Primed by a sample-barcoded 5' primer and a J-beta primer mix, a second PCR proceeded for 7 to 11 cycles. TCRdb passed the 5' RACE reads through MiXCR, listing each CDR3 protein once. This table holds hundreds of thousands of distinct CDR3 sequences, about 30% found once. Sequenced material: blood. These receptors were obtained from a woman at least 80 years old in good health.

V is TRBV12-3 or TRBV12-4 and J is TRBJ1-4; perhaps TRBD1 as D (5 bases). Trimming removed 6 bases at V and 4 bases at J, with 15 bases between. This CDR3 is built from 15 residues. This CDR3 reads CASSPPGPSNEKLFF. The CDR3, as DNA: TGTGCCAGCAGCCCTCCGGGACCGAGTAATGAAAAACTGTTTTTT.

The chain combines TRBV4-3 with TRBJ2-6, with D uncertain. The V gene's germline CDR1 is LGHNA and CDR2 YSLEER. The CDR3 spans 18 residues. The germline V and J ends were trimmed by 0 bases and 0 bases, with 12 bases remaining between them. The CDR3 DNA reads as TGCGCCAGCAGCCAAGATTCAGTTTCTAGCTCTGGGGCCAACGTCCTGACTTTC. Translating gives CASSQDSVSSSGANVLTF.

This clonotype has more than one count but fewer than ten. A clone one base away is much larger, so this may be a read error. CDR3 sequence reads: CASSQYRDLGGTQYF. The CDR3 region has the DNA TGCGCCAGCAGCCAGTACCGGGATCTTGGCGGGACCCAGTACTTC. V usage is TRBV4-1 and J usage is TRBJ2-5, with a possible D match to TRBD2 (5 bases). Germline V CDR1 and CDR2: MGHRA, YSYEKL. V was trimmed by 3 bases and J by 7 bases, leaving 18 bases between them. The CDR3 spans 15 residues.

This clonotype was recorded many times. The genes are TRBV20-1 and TRBJ2-5; D not certain. The CDR3 runs to 11 residues. The germline V gene has CDR1 DFQATT and CDR2 SNEGSKA (reference sequence). V lost 3 bases to trimming and J lost 4 bases, with 6 bases between them. The CDR3 region has the DNA TGCAGTGCTAGTACGGGAGAGACCCAGTACTTC. As protein: CSASTGETQYF.

This clonotype was recorded many times. The CDR3: CASSLRTGVDTEAFF. CDR3 nucleotide sequence: TGCGCCAGCAGCTTGAGAACAGGGGTGGACACTGAAGCTTTCTTT. The rearrangement uses TRBV5-1 and TRBJ1-1; 7 bases agree with TRBD1. Per the germline V gene, CDR1 is SGHRS and CDR2 is YFSETQ. V was clipped by 1 base and J by 3 bases; unmatched bases: 6. The CDR3 has 15 residues.

The chain uses TRBV19 and TRBJ2-1; TRBD1 matches at 9 bases. This CDR3 has 16 residues. Germline V gene lookup returns CDR1 LNHDA and CDR2 SQIVND (reference sequence). V dropped 6 bases and J dropped 2; count of bases not matched to a gene: 8. CDR3: CASSRMTGGPYNEQFF. CDR3 nucleotide sequence: TGTGCCAGTAGCCGTATGACAGGGGGGCCCTACAATGAGCAGTTCTTC.

The rearrangement joins TRBV5-1 to TRBJ2-1; maybe TRBD2 (5 bases). The V gene lost 5 bases and the J gene lost 2 bases, with 14 bases spanning the gap. CDR3 length: 15 amino acids. From germline, CDR1 is SGHRS and CDR2 YFSETQ. The CDR3 DNA sequence: TGCGCCAGCAGTGTGGCGGGCCGGACCTACAATGAGCAGTTCTTC. Amino acid sequence: CASSVAGRTYNEQFF.

J is TRBJ2-5 and V is TRBV19, with a tentative D call TRBD2 (6 bases). V shed 5 bases and J shed 5 bases, with 15 bases lying between them. CDR1 is LNHDA and CDR2 is SQIVND in the germline V gene (reference sequence). The CDR3 is 14 amino acids. The CDR3 DNA sequence: TGTGCCAGTAGTGAAAGGAGGGGCCGGGAGACCCAGTACTTC. Translating gives CASSERRGRETQYF.